The 19 T cell receptor beta chains below were found in one sample sequenced in a study of T cell changes during pregnancy in multiple sclerosis. Measured with immunoSEQ multiplex PCR; TCRdb has only the in-frame clones, and not every one. The repertoire holds some 110,000 clones, with roughly 90% as singletons. The sample was peripheral blood, taken in the third trimester of pregnancy. The receptors were gathered from a female donor with multiple sclerosis, enrolled in a pregnancy study.

The table lists this clone with a count of one. The chain carries TRBV7-9 and TRBJ2-3; D is perhaps TRBD2 (7 bases). Trimming shortened V by 3 bases and J by 2 bases, and 15 bases separated the two germline ends. CDR1 and CDR2 (germline): SEHNR, FQNEAQ (reference sequence). The CDR3 sequence is 16 residues long. The CDR3 nucleotides are TGTGCCAGCAGCTTGATTGGGAGGGGGGCCACAGATACGCAGTATTTT. Protein sequence: CASSLIGRGATDTQYF.

This clone was detected once. The chain combines TRBV5-1 with TRBJ1-5; a weak D match, TRBD1 (5 bases). Germline CDR1 is SGHRS and CDR2 is YFSETQ. Deletions cut 0 bases from V and 4 bases from J, with 20 bases between. The CDR3 spans 18 residues. The CDR3 sequence is CASSLGLGAGPGNQPQHF. In DNA form, the CDR3 reads TGCGCCAGCAGCTTGGGACTTGGAGCGGGGCCGGGAAATCAGCCCCAGCATTTT.

The chain combines TRBV7-3 with TRBJ1-5; D gene ambiguous. The V and J ends lost 2 bases and 4 bases respectively, with 6 bases between them. The germline CDR1 and CDR2 sequences are SGHTA and FQGTGA. The CDR3 consists of 13 residues. In DNA, the CDR3 is TGTGCCAGCAGCTTATCCAGAAATCAGCCCCAGCATTTT. Amino acids: CASSLSRNQPQHF.

In its sample, this clone was seen once. This chain connects TRBV28 to TRBJ2-5, with D possibly TRBD2 on 7 matching bases. Germline V gives CDR1 MDHEN, CDR2 SYDVKM. The V and J ends lost 3 bases and 3 bases respectively, with 11 bases between them. CDR3 length equals 14 residues. CDR3 DNA: TGTGCCAGCAGTTTCGGGGGGCAGGAAGAGACCCAGTACTTC. Translating gives CASSFGGQEETQYF.

This clone was counted a single time. V and J are TRBV18 and TRBJ1-1; D may be TRBD1 (6 bases). Per the germline V gene, CDR1 is KGHSH and CDR2 is LQKENI. Trimming cost V 4 bases and J 0 bases, with 9 bases left between them. CDR3 size: 14 residues. The CDR3 sequence: CASSRDRLNTEAFF. In DNA form, the CDR3 reads TGTGCCAGCTCACGTGACAGGCTGAACACTGAAGCTTTCTTT.

The chain couples TRBV7-2 to TRBJ2-3; tentatively, D is TRBD1 (6 bases). Germline CDR1 is SGHTA and CDR2 is FQGNSA. V gave up 3 bases and J gave up 6 bases, with 13 bases separating them. The length of the CDR3 is 14 residues. The CDR3 sequence is CASSLNGGRDTQYF. CDR3 coding DNA: TGTGCCAGCAGCTTGAATGGGGGCAGGGATACGCAGTATTTT.

J is TRBJ2-1 and V is TRBV19; 10 bases map to TRBD2. Losses at the gene ends were 7 bases for V and 0 bases for J; bases not matched to a gene: 9. This CDR3 has 17 residues. From germline, CDR1 is LNHDA and CDR2 SQIVND (reference sequence). In DNA, the CDR3 is TGTGCCAGTACTGCACTAGCGGGGCTCAGCTCCTACAATGAGCAGTTCTTC. This sequence encodes CASTALAGLSSYNEQFF.

The chain employs TRBV18 and TRBJ2-3, with 9 bases lining up with TRBD2. V was pared by 2 bases and J by 3 bases, with 6 bases of the junction left unmatched. The CDR3 length is 16 residues. Germline CDR1 and CDR2: KGHSH and LQKENI. The CDR3 DNA reads as TGTGCCAGCTCACCAAGGCTAGCGGGGCCAACAGATACGCAGTATTTT. It yields the protein CASSPRLAGPTDTQYF.

The V and J genes are TRBV27 and TRBJ1-6, with 8 nucleotides matching TRBD1. V shed 6 bases, J shed 4 bases, and the junction held 5 bases outside the gene matches. This CDR3 region has 15 residues. Per the germline V gene, CDR1 is MNHEY and CDR2 is SMNVEV (reference sequence). The CDR3 protein is CASSDRGFYNSPLHF. CDR3 nucleotides: TGTGCCAGCAGCGACAGGGGTTTTTATAATTCACCCCTCCACTTT.

V gene TRBV30 combines with J gene TRBJ1-4; a weak D match, TRBD1 (5 bases). Per germline, CDR1 GTSNPN and CDR2 SVGIG (reference sequence). This CDR3 contains 12 residues. The DNA of the CDR3 is TGTCTTGATGCGGGGGGTAGGGAAAAACTGTTTTTT. It yields the protein CLDAGGREKLFF.

V gene TRBV7-2 combines with J gene TRBJ2-3; 11 positions match TRBD2. After removal of 0 bases from V and 0 bases from J, the junction contained 2 bases not matched to a gene. Per the germline V gene, CDR1 is SGHTA and CDR2 is FQGNSA. This CDR3 contains 17 residues. The CDR3 is CASSLAGTSGSTDTQYF. CDR3 sequence (DNA): TGTGCCAGCAGCTTAGCTGGGACTAGCGGAAGCACAGATACGCAGTATTTT.

As concerns this clone: The same CDR3 also results from other DNA sequences found in this sample. The rearrangement links TRBV2 to TRBJ1-2; D call uncertain. V lost 3 bases to trimming and J lost 8 bases, with 10 bases between them. This CDR3 comprises 12 residues. Per the germline V gene, CDR1 is SNHLY and CDR2 is FYNNEI. Here the CDR3 reads CASSEKQFGYTF. CDR3 bases: TGTGCCAGCAGTGAGAAGCAATTCGGCTACACCTTC. The full variable domain, rest sourced from reference TRBV2 and TRBJ1-2, is EPEVTQTPSHQVTQMGQEVILRCVPISNHLYFYWYRQILGQKVEFLVSFYNNEISEKSEIFDDQFSVERPDGSNFTLKIRSTKLEDSAMYFCASSEKQFGYTFGSGTRLTVV.

The V gene is TRBV27, the J gene TRBJ2-2; D may be TRBD1 (6 bases). Looked up from germline, CDR1 is MNHEY and CDR2 is SMNVEV (reference sequence). The CDR3 sequence is 16 residues long. The V end was cut by 0 bases, the J end by 4 bases, with 12 bases between. The CDR3 region has the DNA TGTGCCAGCAGTTTATCGAAGGGGGTGGGCACCGGGGAGCTGTTTTTT. It codes for CASSLSKGVGTGELFF.

The gene calls are TRBV2 and TRBJ2-1; tentative D call: TRBD2 (6 bases). Trimming cost V 5 bases and J 9 bases, with 11 bases left between them. CDR1 is SNHLY and CDR2 is FYNNEI in the germline V gene. The CDR3 runs to 12 residues. The CDR3 loop reads CASSREFGEQFF. The CDR3 nucleotides are TGTGCCAGCAGTCGGGAGTTCGGTGAGCAGTTCTTC. The full variable domain, with the rest looked up from reference TRBV2 and TRBJ2-1, is EPEVTQTPSHQVTQMGQEVILRCVPISNHLYFYWYRQILGQKVEFLVSFYNNEISEKSEIFDDQFSVERPDGSNFTLKIRSTKLEDSAMYFCASSREFGEQFFGPGTRLTVL.

A single count supports this clone. This sequence joins TRBV6-1 and TRBJ2-7; 13 bases agree with TRBD2. The CDR3 consists of 15 residues. The V segment lost 3 bases and the J segment 6 bases; nucleotides outside the gene matches: 5. The germline CDR1 and CDR2 sequences are MNHNS and SASEGT. The CDR3 loop reads CASSDSGLAGVEQYF. The CDR3 coding sequence is TGTGCCAGCAGTGATAGTGGACTAGCGGGAGTCGAGCAGTACTTC.

V usage is TRBV11-2 and J usage is TRBJ2-3; 8 bases agree with TRBD1. CDR3 size: 18 residues. CDR1 is SGHAT and CDR2 is FQNNGV in the germline V gene. J gave up 4 bases and V 4 bases, and 16 bases lay outside the gene matches. DNA for the CDR3: TGTGCCAGCAGCTCTACCGTCAGGGGGCCCGTAAGGGCAGATACGCAGTATTTT. It yields the protein CASSSTVRGPVRADTQYF.

The gene calls are TRBV4-1 and TRBJ1-1; D unclear. CDR1 is MGHRA and CDR2 is YSYEKL in the germline V gene. The V gene lost 1 base and the J gene lost 4 bases, with 7 bases spanning the gap. CDR3 length equals 13 residues. This CDR3 reads CASSQGLITEAFF. Written as DNA, the CDR3 is TGCGCCAGCAGCCAAGGCCTAATCACTGAAGCTTTCTTT.

This chain uses TRBV2 with TRBJ2-2; TRBD2 agrees at 8 bases. The germline V gene has CDR1 SNHLY and CDR2 FYNNEI. J lost 5 bases, V lost 10 bases, and 12 bases had no gene match. The CDR3 runs 15 residues. Written as DNA, the CDR3 is TGTGCCACCCACGGGGTAGCGGGACGGACCGGGGAGCTGTTTTTT. Encoded protein: CATHGVAGRTGELFF. The full variable domain, in which reference TRBV2 and TRBJ2-2 provide the parts outside the CDR3, is EPEVTQTPSHQVTQMGQEVILRCVPISNHLYFYWYRQILGQKVEFLVSFYNNEISEKSEIFDDQFSVERPDGSNFTLKIRSTKLEDSAMYFCATHGVAGRTGELFFGEGSRLTVL.

The rearrangement uses TRBV25-1 and TRBJ1-4; 7 bases agree with TRBD1. Germline CDR1 and CDR2: MGHDK and SYGVNS. The CDR3 length is 13 residues. The V and J ends lost 6 bases and 2 bases, in that order; junction bases with no gene match: 0. The CDR3, as DNA: TGTGCCAGCAGACAGGGGACTAATGAAAAACTGTTTTTT. It is translated as CASRQGTNEKLFF.